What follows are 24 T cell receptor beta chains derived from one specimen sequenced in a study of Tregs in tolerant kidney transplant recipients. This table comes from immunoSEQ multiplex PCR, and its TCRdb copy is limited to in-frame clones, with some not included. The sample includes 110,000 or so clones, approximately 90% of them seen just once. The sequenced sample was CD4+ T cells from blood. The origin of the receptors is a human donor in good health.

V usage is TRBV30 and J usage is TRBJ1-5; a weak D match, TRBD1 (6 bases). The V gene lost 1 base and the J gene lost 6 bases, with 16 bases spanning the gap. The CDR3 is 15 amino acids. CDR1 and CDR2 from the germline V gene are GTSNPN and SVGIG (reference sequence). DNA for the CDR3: TGTGCCTGGAGTGGAGGGGGGACGGTCGGTCAGCCCCAGCATTTT. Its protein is CAWSGGGTVGQPQHF.

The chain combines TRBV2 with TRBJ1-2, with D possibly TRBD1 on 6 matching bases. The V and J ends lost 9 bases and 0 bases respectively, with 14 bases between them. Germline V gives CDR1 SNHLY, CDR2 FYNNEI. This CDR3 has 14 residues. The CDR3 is CASTLQGSNYGYTF. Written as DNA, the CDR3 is TGTGCCAGTACGTTACAGGGTTCTAACTATGGCTACACCTTC. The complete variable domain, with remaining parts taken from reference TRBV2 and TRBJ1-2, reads EPEVTQTPSHQVTQMGQEVILRCVPISNHLYFYWYRQILGQKVEFLVSFYNNEISEKSEIFDDQFSVERPDGSNFTLKIRSTKLEDSAMYFCASTLQGSNYGYTFGSGTRLTVV.

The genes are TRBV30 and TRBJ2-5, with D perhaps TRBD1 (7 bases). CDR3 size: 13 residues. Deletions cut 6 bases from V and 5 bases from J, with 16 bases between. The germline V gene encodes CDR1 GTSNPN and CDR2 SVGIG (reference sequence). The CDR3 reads CACSGGNEETQYF. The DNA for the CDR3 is TGTGCCTGCTCAGGGGGGAACGAGGAGACCCAGTACTTC.

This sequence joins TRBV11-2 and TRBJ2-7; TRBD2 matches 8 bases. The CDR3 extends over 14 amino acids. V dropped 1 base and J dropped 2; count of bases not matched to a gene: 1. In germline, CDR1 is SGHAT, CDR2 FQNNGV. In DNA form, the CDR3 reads TGTGCCAGCAGCTTAGCGGGAGGGGCCTACGAGCAGTACTTC. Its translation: CASSLAGGAYEQYF.

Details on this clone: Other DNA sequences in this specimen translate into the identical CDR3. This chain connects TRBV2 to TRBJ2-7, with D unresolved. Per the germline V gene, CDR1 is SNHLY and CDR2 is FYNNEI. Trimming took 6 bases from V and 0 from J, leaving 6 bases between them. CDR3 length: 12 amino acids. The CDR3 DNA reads TGTGCCAGCAGCCGACTCTCCTACGAGCAGTACTTC. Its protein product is CASSRLSYEQYF.

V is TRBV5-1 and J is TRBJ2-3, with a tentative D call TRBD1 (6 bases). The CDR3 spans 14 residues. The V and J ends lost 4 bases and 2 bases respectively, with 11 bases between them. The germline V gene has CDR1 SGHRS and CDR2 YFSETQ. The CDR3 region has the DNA TGCGCCAGCAGCGGGGGCCGAAACACAGATACGCAGTATTTT. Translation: CASSGGRNTDTQYF.

This CDR3 reads CASSQGIGTFLFSTDTQYF. CDR3 coding DNA: TGTGCCAGCAGCCAAGGAATAGGAACATTCCTATTTTCGACAGATACGCAGTATTTT. The chain couples TRBV14 to TRBJ2-3; D is undetermined. Germline lookup yields CDR1 SGHDN and CDR2 FVKESK. V lost 1 base, J lost 3 bases, and 23 bases lay in between. This CDR3 has 19 amino acids.

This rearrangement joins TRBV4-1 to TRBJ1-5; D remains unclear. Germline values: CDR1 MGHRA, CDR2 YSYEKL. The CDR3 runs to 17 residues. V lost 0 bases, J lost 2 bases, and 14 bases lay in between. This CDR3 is CASSQDLSGTRNQPQHF. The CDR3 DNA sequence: TGCGCCAGCAGCCAAGATCTTAGCGGTACCCGCAATCAGCCCCAGCATTTT.

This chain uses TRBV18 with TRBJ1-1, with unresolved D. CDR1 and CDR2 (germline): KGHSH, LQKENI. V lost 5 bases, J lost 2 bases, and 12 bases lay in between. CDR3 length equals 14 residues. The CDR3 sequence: CASSRLPTNTEAFF. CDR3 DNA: TGTGCCAGCTCAAGGTTGCCCACAAACACTGAAGCTTTCTTT.

The CDR3 here is CASTAASGVGEQFF. CDR3 DNA: TGCGCCAGCACGGCCGCTAGCGGGGTTGGTGAGCAGTTCTTC. This chain uses TRBV5-1 with TRBJ2-1; 9 bases are shared with TRBD2. CDR1 and CDR2 from the germline V gene are SGHRS and YFSETQ. Germline trimming cut 6 bases from V and 9 bases from J; bases unmatched to any gene: 10. This CDR3 region has 14 residues.

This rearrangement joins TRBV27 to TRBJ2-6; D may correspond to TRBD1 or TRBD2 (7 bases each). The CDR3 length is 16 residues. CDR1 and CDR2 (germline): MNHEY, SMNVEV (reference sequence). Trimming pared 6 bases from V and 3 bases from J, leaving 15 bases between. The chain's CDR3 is CASSQGGTLGANVLTF. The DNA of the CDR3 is TGTGCCAGCAGCCAGGGGGGGACTCTTGGGGCCAACGTCCTGACTTTC.

Here the CDR3 reads CAWSVQGSASQQYF. In DNA, the CDR3 is TGTGCCTGGAGTGTTCAGGGGTCAGCCTCCCAGCAGTACTTC. This sequence joins TRBV30 and TRBJ2-7; a possible D gene is TRBD1 (6 bases). Germline CDR1 GTSNPN, CDR2 SVGIG (reference sequence). Trimming took off 0 bases at V and 8 bases at J, with 17 bases between the two ends. This CDR3 is built from 14 residues.

CDR3 sequence: CASRTWGTGDNEQFF. The CDR3 nucleotides are TGTGCCAGTAGAACATGGGGGACAGGAGACAATGAGCAGTTCTTC. The genes are TRBV19 and TRBJ2-1; 8 nucleotides agree with TRBD1. This CDR3 is 15 amino acids long. The V and J ends lost 6 bases and 5 bases, in that order; junction bases with no gene match: 9. Germline values: CDR1 LNHDA, CDR2 SQIVND (reference sequence).

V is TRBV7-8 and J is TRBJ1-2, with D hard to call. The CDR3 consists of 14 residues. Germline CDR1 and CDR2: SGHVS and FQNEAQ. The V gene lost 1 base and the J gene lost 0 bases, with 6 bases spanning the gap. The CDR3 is CASSLVGTNYGYTF. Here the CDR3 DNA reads TGTGCCAGCAGCTTAGTCGGGACTAACTATGGCTACACCTTC.

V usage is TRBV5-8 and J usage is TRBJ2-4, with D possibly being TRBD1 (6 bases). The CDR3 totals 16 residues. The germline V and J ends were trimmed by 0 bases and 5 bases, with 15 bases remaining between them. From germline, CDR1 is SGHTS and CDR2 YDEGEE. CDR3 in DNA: TGTGCCAGCAGCTTGGCCCCCGGCAGGGGAGAAAACATTCAGTACTTC. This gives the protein CASSLAPGRGENIQYF.

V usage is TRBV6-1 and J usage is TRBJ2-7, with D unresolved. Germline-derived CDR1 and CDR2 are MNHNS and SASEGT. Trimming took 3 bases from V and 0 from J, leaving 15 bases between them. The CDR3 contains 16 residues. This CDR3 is CASSDQVSSISYEQYF. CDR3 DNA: TGTGCCAGCAGTGACCAGGTCAGCTCCATCTCCTACGAGCAGTACTTC.

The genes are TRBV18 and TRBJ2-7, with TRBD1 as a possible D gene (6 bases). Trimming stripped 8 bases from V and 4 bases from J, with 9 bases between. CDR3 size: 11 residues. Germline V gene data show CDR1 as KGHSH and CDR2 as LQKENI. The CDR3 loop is CASKQGYEQYF. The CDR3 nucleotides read TGTGCCAGCAAGCAGGGGTACGAGCAGTACTTC.

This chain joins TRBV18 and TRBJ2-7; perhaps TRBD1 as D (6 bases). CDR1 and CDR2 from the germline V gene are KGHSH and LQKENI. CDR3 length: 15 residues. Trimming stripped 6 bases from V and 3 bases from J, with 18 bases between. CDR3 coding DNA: TGTGCCAGCTCCCGGAAGGTGGGGGCTAGCTACGAGCAGTACTTC. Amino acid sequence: CASSRKVGASYEQYF.

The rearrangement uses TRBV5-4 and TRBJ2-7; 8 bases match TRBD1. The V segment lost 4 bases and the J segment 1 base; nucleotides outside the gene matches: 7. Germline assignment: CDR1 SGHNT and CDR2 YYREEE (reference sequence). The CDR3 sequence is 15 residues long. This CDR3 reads CASSLPGQASYEQYF. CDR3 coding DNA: TGTGCCAGCAGCCTCCCGGGACAGGCTTCCTACGAGCAGTACTTC.

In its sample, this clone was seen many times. CDR3 in amino acids: CASSSTDRVTEAFF. CDR3 coding DNA: TGTGCCAGCAGTTCAACGGACAGGGTGACTGAAGCTTTCTTT. The V and J genes are TRBV2 and TRBJ1-1; 8 bases are shared with TRBD1. Per germline, CDR1 SNHLY and CDR2 FYNNEI. CDR3 length equals 14 residues. The V gene end was trimmed by 5 bases and the J gene end by 5 bases; junction bases not matched to a gene: 7.

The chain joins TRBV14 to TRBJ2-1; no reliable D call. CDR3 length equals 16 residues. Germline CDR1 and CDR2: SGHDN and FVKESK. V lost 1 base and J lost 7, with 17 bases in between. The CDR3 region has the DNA TGTGCCAGCAGCCAAGCGGGCGCACTACGAAGTAATGAGCAGTTCTTC. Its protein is CASSQAGALRSNEQFF.

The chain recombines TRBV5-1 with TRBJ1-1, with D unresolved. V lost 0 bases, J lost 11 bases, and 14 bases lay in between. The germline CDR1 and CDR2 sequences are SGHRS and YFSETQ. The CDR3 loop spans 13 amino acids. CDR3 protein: CASSLEWTGTAFF. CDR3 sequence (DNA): TGCGCCAGCAGCTTGGAGTGGACTGGTACGGCTTTCTTT. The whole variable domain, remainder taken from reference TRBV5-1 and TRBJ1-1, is KAGVTQTPRYLIKTRGQQVTLSCSPISGHRSVSWYQQTPGQGLQFLFEYFSETQRNKGNFPGRFSGRQFSNSRSEMNVSTLELGDSALYLCASSLEWTGTAFFGQGTRLTVV.

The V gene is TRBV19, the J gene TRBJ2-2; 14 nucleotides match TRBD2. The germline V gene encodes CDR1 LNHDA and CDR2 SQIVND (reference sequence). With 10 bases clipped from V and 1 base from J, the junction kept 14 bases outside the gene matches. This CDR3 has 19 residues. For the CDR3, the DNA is TGTGCCACGACGACCCCCGGACTAGCGGGGGGCTGGAACACCGGGGAGCTGTTTTTT. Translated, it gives CATTTPGLAGGWNTGELFF.

Here the CDR3 reads CASTLSGYEQYF. CDR3 coding DNA: TGTGCCAGCACCTTAAGCGGCTACGAGCAGTACTTC. V and J are TRBV6-1 and TRBJ2-7, with D tentatively TRBD2 (5 bases). Trimming pared 7 bases from V and 3 bases from J, leaving 10 bases between. The CDR3 contains 12 residues. Germline V gives CDR1 MNHNS, CDR2 SASEGT.